Each of the 25 T cell receptor beta chains below was sequenced from the same sample in a study of graft-versus-host responses after intestinal transplantation. Antigens for these TCRs are unknown. Some clones are missing from TCRdb's copy, which holds only in-frame ones; the method was immunoSEQ multiplex PCR. The repertoire consists of under 90,000 clones, with nearly 90% occurring once and the leading ten covering roughly 4%. Source: unstimulated CD8+ T cells sorted from spleen or lymph node cells, taken before transplant. The receptors were sampled from a human donor who was the organ donor for an intestinal transplant.

CDR3 residues: CASSQGTGAWNTGELFF. The CDR3 nucleotides read TGCGCCAGCAGCCAAGGGACAGGGGCGTGGAACACCGGGGAGCTGTTTTTT. The rearrangement uses TRBV4-1 and TRBJ2-2; 9 bases fit TRBD1. Germline loops: CDR1 MGHRA, CDR2 YSYEKL. Trimming took 1 base from V and 1 from J; bases not matched to a gene: 4. The CDR3 sequence is 17 residues long.

This chain connects TRBV9 to TRBJ2-3, with 8 bases aligning to TRBD1. Germline values: CDR1 SGDLS, CDR2 YYNGEE. The CDR3 loop spans 15 amino acids. Germline trimming cut 4 bases from V and 2 bases from J; bases unmatched to any gene: 6. CDR3: CASSPYRGDTDTQYF. For the CDR3, the DNA is TGTGCCAGCAGCCCTTACAGGGGGGACACAGATACGCAGTATTTT. Looking up the rest from reference TRBV9 and TRBJ2-3 gives the full variable domain: DSGVTQTPKHLITATGQRVTLRCSPRSGDLSVYWYQQSLDQGLQFLIQYYNGEERAKGNILERFSAQQFPDLHSELNLSSLELGDSALYFCASSPYRGDTDTQYFGPGTRLTVL.

The J gene is TRBJ1-2, the V gene TRBV27; 7 bases are a match to TRBD1. The V gene end was trimmed by 4 bases and the J gene end by 4 bases; junction bases not matched to a gene: 9. The CDR3 runs 15 residues. In germline, CDR1 is MNHEY, CDR2 SMNVEV (reference sequence). The CDR3 protein is CASSSPRQGLYGYTF. In nucleotides, the CDR3 is TGTGCCAGCAGTTCACCCCGACAGGGACTCTATGGCTACACCTTC.

The chain couples TRBV19 to TRBJ1-2; TRBD1 agrees at 11 bases. Germline V gene sequence: CDR1 LNHDA, CDR2 SQIVND (reference sequence). V shed 5 bases, J shed 5 bases, and the junction held 10 bases outside the gene matches. The CDR3 covers 16 residues. As DNA, the CDR3 is TGTGCCAGTAGTCTCGGGGACAGGGGGAGTGTTTATGGCTACACCTTC. As protein: CASSLGDRGSVYGYTF.

V usage is TRBV6-1 and J usage is TRBJ2-3; TRBD2 matches at 7 bases. Germline V gene sequence: CDR1 MNHNS, CDR2 SASEGT. The CDR3 totals 16 residues. The ends lost 1 base at V and 6 bases at J; junction bases unmatched: 10. The CDR3 here is CASSEEVMVAGDTQYF. Here the CDR3 DNA reads TGTGCCAGCAGTGAAGAGGTAATGGTAGCGGGCGATACGCAGTATTTT.

The chain combines TRBV5-8 with TRBJ1-1; tentatively, D is TRBD1 (6 bases). The germline V gene has CDR1 SGHTS and CDR2 YDEGEE. This CDR3 comprises 12 residues. Trimming shortened V by 6 bases and J by 3 bases, and 9 bases separated the two germline ends. CDR3 bases: TGTGCCAGCAAACAGGGAGACACTGAAGCTTTCTTT. It specifies CASKQGDTEAFF.

The genes are TRBV13 and TRBJ1-5; 7 positions agree with TRBD1. This CDR3 region has 16 residues. Germline V gene data show CDR1 as PRHDT and CDR2 as FYEKMQ (reference sequence). V gave up 0 bases and J gave up 0 bases; unmatched junction bases: 2. For the CDR3, the DNA is TGTGCCAGCAGCTTAGGAGCAGGGGGTAGCAATCAGCCCCAGCATTTT. Translation: CASSLGAGGSNQPQHF. Full variable domain (remainder filled in from reference TRBV13 and TRBJ1-5): AAGVIQSPRHLIKEKRETATLKCYPIPRHDTVYWYQQGPGQDPQFLISFYEKMQSDKGSIPDRFSAQQFSDYHSELNMSSLELGDSALYFCASSLGAGGSNQPQHFGDGTRLSIL.

The table lists this clone with a few counts. This sequence joins TRBV23-1 and TRBJ2-3, with TRBD2 matching over 10 bases. TRBV23-1 is an ORF, and what it does is uncertain. This CDR3 is built from 17 residues. J was trimmed by 1 base and V by 2 bases; bases with no gene match: 6. The CDR3 loop reads CASSQKRGGLGTDTQYF. CDR3 coding DNA: TGCGCCAGCAGTCAAAAGCGGGGGGGCCTCGGCACAGATACGCAGTATTTT.

The V call is TRBV6-5, the J call TRBJ2-5, with D maybe TRBD2 (5 bases). CDR3 length equals 14 residues. Per germline, CDR1 MNHEY and CDR2 SVGAGI. Trimming left V 2 bases short and J 5 bases short, with 12 bases between. CDR3 nucleotides: TGTGCCAGCAGTTACGGTACCCCGGGGGAGACCCAGTACTTC. Translated: CASSYGTPGETQYF.

J is TRBJ1-2 and V is TRBV15, with 8 bases lining up with TRBD1. The J segment lost 5 bases and the V segment lost 7 bases, leaving 6 bases of the junction unmatched. There are 13 residues in the CDR3. The germline CDR1 and CDR2 sequences are LNHNV and YYDKDF (reference sequence). The CDR3 protein is CATKDREFYGYTF. The CDR3 DNA is TGTGCCACCAAGGACAGGGAGTTTTATGGCTACACCTTC.

This rearrangement joins TRBV15 to TRBJ2-3; 7 bases align to TRBD1. Looked up from germline, CDR1 is LNHNV and CDR2 is YYDKDF (reference sequence). V gave up 3 bases and J gave up 2 bases; unmatched junction bases: 11. The CDR3 runs to 17 residues. In DNA form, the CDR3 reads TGTGCCACCAGCAGGGACCCGGGACAGCCATACACAGATACGCAGTATTTT. The encoded protein is CATSRDPGQPYTDTQYF. Full variable domain (missing parts from reference TRBV15 and TRBJ2-3): DAMVIQNPRYQVTQFGKPVTLSCSQTLNHNVMYWYQQKSSQAPKLLFHYYDKDFNNEADTPDNFQSRRPNTSFCFLDIRSPGLGDTAMYLCATSRDPGQPYTDTQYFGPGTRLTVL.

This chain connects TRBV5-4 to TRBJ1-2; D is unresolved. CDR1 is SGHNT, CDR2 YYREEE, per germline (reference sequence). CDR3 length: 14 amino acids. V was pared by 2 bases and J by 4 bases, with 12 bases between. CDR3 nucleotide sequence: TGTGCCAGCAGCTTCTTCGAGGGAGCCTATGGCTACACCTTC. Protein product: CASSFFEGAYGYTF.

The CDR3 is CASRPTSGGPKKSSYNEQFF. CDR3 DNA sequence: TGTGCCAGTAGACCCACTAGCGGGGGGCCGAAAAAGAGCTCCTACAATGAGCAGTTCTTC. The chain employs TRBV19 and TRBJ2-1; 12 bases align to TRBD2. Unmatched junction bases numbered 15, after V lost 6 bases and J lost 0 bases. CDR1 and CDR2 from the germline V gene are LNHDA and SQIVND (reference sequence). The CDR3 is made up of 20 amino acids.

V and J are TRBV4-3 and TRBJ1-4; D might be TRBD1 (5 bases). CDR1 and CDR2 (germline): LGHNA, YSLEER. This CDR3 spans 15 amino acids. V lost 1 base and J lost 7, with 13 bases in between. Written as DNA, the CDR3 is TGCGCCAGCAGCCAAGCCAACGGGGGTAGTGAAAAACTGTTTTTT. Translating it yields CASSQANGGSEKLFF.

The CDR3 nucleotides read TGTGCCAGCAGCCCCAAAGAGACAGGGGGGCCCGGGGAGCTGTTTTTT. Translating it yields CASSPKETGGPGELFF. The V call is TRBV5-4, the J call TRBJ2-2; TRBD1 aligns across 9 bases. The CDR3 contains 16 residues. The germline CDR1 and CDR2 sequences are SGHNT and YYREEE (reference sequence). With V trimmed by 4 bases and J by 6 bases, 10 bases remained unmatched.

The J gene is TRBJ1-2, the V gene TRBV28, with 9 nucleotides matching TRBD1. Germline-derived CDR1 and CDR2 are MDHEN and SYDVKM. The CDR3 has 13 residues. Germline trimming cut 6 bases from V and 3 bases from J; bases unmatched to any gene: 2. The CDR3 nucleotides are TGTGCCAGCAGCGACAGGGGGTACTATGGCTACACCTTC. Translation gives CASSDRGYYGYTF.

The V and J genes are TRBV6-1 and TRBJ2-5; TRBD2 might be the D (5 bases). CDR3 size: 17 residues. From germline, CDR1 is MNHNS and CDR2 SASEGT. Deletions cut 2 bases from V and 9 bases from J, with 25 bases between. The CDR3 here is CASSEFAGVTPVASQYF. CDR3 DNA: TGTGCCAGCAGTGAATTCGCGGGCGTAACCCCCGTAGCGTCCCAGTACTTC.

This chain uses TRBV13 with TRBJ1-1; D is unresolved. The CDR3 consists of 13 residues. Trimming removed 5 bases from V and 10 bases from J, with 17 bases in between. The V gene's germline CDR1 is PRHDT and CDR2 FYEKMQ (reference sequence). CDR3 amino acids: CASSPRVSGGAFF. The CDR3 nucleotides are TGTGCCAGCAGCCCTAGAGTCTCTGGAGGAGCTTTCTTT.

The rearrangement uses TRBV28 and TRBJ2-7, with 7 nucleotides matching TRBD1. Germline V gene sequence: CDR1 MDHEN, CDR2 SYDVKM. The V gene end was trimmed by 5 bases and the J gene end by 6 bases; junction bases not matched to a gene: 10. CDR3 length: 14 residues. The CDR3 sequence: CASSPTDRSGEQYV. The CDR3 nucleotides read TGTGCCAGCAGTCCAACGGACAGGTCGGGCGAGCAGTACGTC.

This chain connects TRBV18 to TRBJ1-4, with TRBD1 as a possible D gene (6 bases). The V and J ends lost 3 bases and 3 bases respectively, with 17 bases between them. Looked up from germline, CDR1 is KGHSH and CDR2 is LQKENI. This CDR3 region has 17 residues. In DNA, the CDR3 is TGTGCCAGCTCACCGAAAATTCAGGGGTATGCTAATGAAAAACTGTTTTTT. Translated, it gives CASSPKIQGYANEKLFF. Full variable domain (outside the CDR3, taken from reference TRBV18 and TRBJ1-4): NAGVMQNPRHLVRRRGQEARLRCSPMKGHSHVYWYRQLPEEGLKFMVYLQKENIIDESGMPKERFSAEFPKEGPSILRIQQVVRGDSAAYFCASSPKIQGYANEKLFFGSGTQLSVL.

The rearrangement links TRBV10-2 to TRBJ2-7, with D unclear. The V end lost 6 bases, the J end lost 0 bases, and 12 bases lay between the germline ends. This CDR3 region has 14 residues. Germline V gives CDR1 WSHSY, CDR2 SAAADI. CDR3 loop: CASRGYGDSYEQYV. The CDR3 DNA sequence: TGCGCCAGCAGGGGATATGGGGACTCCTACGAGCAGTACGTC.

The J gene is TRBJ2-7, the V gene TRBV6-1; 8 bases are shared with TRBD1. Germline CDR1 reads MNHNS; CDR2 reads SASEGT. The junction had 1 base not matched to a gene; V was cut back by 8 bases and J by 1 base. This CDR3 contains 12 residues. CDR3: CASGQGSYEQYV. For the CDR3, the DNA is TGTGCCAGCGGACAGGGTTCCTACGAGCAGTACGTC.

In this sample, this clone turned up once. The chain couples TRBV27 to TRBJ1-6, with 8 nucleotides matching TRBD1. Germline V gives CDR1 MNHEY, CDR2 SMNVEV (reference sequence). This CDR3 comprises 15 residues. Trimming cost V 5 bases and J 3 bases; bases outside gene matches: 3. CDR3 sequence: CASSPDRGYNSPLHF. The CDR3 DNA follows: TGTGCCAGCAGTCCCGACAGGGGCTATAATTCACCCCTCCACTTT.

The gene calls are TRBV11-2 and TRBJ1-1; D is uncertain. The germline gives CDR1 SGHAT, CDR2 FQNNGV. The ends were cut back, 2 bases at V and 4 bases at J, with 11 bases in the middle. This CDR3 region has 14 residues. The CDR3 DNA reads TGTGCCAGCAGCTTAACAATGGGAGGCACTGAAGCTTTCTTT. As protein: CASSLTMGGTEAFF.

V gene TRBV4-2 combines with J gene TRBJ1-1; tentatively, D is TRBD1 (5 bases). Trimming cost V 5 bases and J 3 bases, with 13 bases left between them. Germline values: CDR1 LGHNA, CDR2 YNFKEQ. CDR3 size: 14 residues. The CDR3 DNA sequence: TGTGCCAGCAGCGGCCAGGGTAGGGACACTGAAGCTTTCTTT. Protein sequence: CASSGQGRDTEAFF.